The clone carrying this T cell receptor beta chain was counted many times. This entry belongs to a study of T cells in Graves' hyperthyroidism and ophthalmopathy. Clinical symptoms, serum thyroxine, TRAb, thyroid ultrasound and orbital computed tomography informed diagnoses. Amplification of TCR beta CDR3 regions used RNA as the template. The TCR CDR3 first-round RT-PCR relied on the HTBI primer set. MiXCR was run by TCRdb on the multiplex PCR reads, yielding one entry per CDR3 protein. The data show more than 300,000 distinct CDR3 sequences, roughly a sixth seen once. The TCR comes from a woman aged 30 to 39 with Graves' hyperthyroidism that later progressed to Graves' ophthalmopathy. The specimen sequenced was blood.

DNA of the CDR3: TGTGCCAGCATGAGCAGGGGGATACAGCCCCAGCATTTT. The encoded protein is CASMSRGIQPQHF. The rearrangement uses TRBV28 and TRBJ1-5; TRBD1 aligns across 7 bases. Germline loops: CDR1 MDHEN, CDR2 SYDVKM. Germline trimming cut 7 bases from V and 7 bases from J; bases unmatched to any gene: 7. CDR3 size: 13 residues.